The sequence of this T cell receptor (beta chain) was determined in a study of OX40 agonist ivuxolimab in advanced cancers. The overall study: Patients received the agonistic anti-OX40 (CD134) antibody ivuxolimab.

The CDR3 is 15 residues long. The V end lost 2 bases, the J end lost 3 bases, and 13 bases lay between the germline ends. Germline V lookup: CDR1 PRHDT, CDR2 FYEKMQ (reference sequence). TCRdb's table, derived via immunoSEQ multiplex PCR, lists solely in-frame clones and lacks some. Here the sample spans roughly 70,000 clones, 85% being singletons. The input for sequencing was CD4+ or CD8+ T cells sorted from blood, taken in a trial of the OX40 agonist ivuxolimab. The sequence was obtained from an adult with an advanced solid tumor such as melanoma, head and neck, liver or kidney cancer. This chain joins TRBV13 and TRBJ1-1; unclear D gene. CDR3 in DNA: TGTGCCAGCAGCTTAAGGGCCCGCTGGGACACTGAAGCTTTCTTT. Protein: CASSLRARWDTEAFF. The variable domain in full, with the rest retrieved from reference TRBV13 and TRBJ1-1, is AAGVIQSPRHLIKEKRETATLKCYPIPRHDTVYWYQQGPGQDPQFLISFYEKMQSDKGSIPDRFSAQQFSDYHSELNMSSLELGDSALYFCASSLRARWDTEAFFGQGTRLTVV.